This entry lists 16 T cell receptor beta chains sequenced from one sample in a study of T cells after yellow fever vaccination. TCRdb fed the 5' RACE reads into MiXCR, producing one record per CDR3 protein. The table includes approximately 300,000 distinct CDR3 sequences, more than 8.5% detected once. The sequenced sample was PBMCs, obtained on the day of the first yellow fever vaccination. The receptors originated from a man aged 18 to 29 who received the YFV17D yellow fever vaccine.

This clonotype was counted between two and nine times. V and J are TRBV6-2 or TRBV6-3 and TRBJ2-5; 7 bases align to TRBD1. CDR1 MNHEY and CDR2 SVGEGT come from the germline V gene. The V segment lost 4 bases and the J segment 6 bases; nucleotides outside the gene matches: 5. The CDR3 has 13 residues. CDR3 protein: CASSSQGWKTQYF. CDR3 sequence (DNA): TGTGCCAGCAGTTCACAGGGGTGGAAGACCCAGTACTTC.

This clonotype was seen a few times. This chain uses TRBV4-3 with TRBJ1-1; D call uncertain. This CDR3 has 17 amino acids. The V gene lost 1 base and the J gene lost 3 bases, with 18 bases spanning the gap. In germline, CDR1 is LGHNA, CDR2 YSLEER. The CDR3 sequence: CASSQAWVRSSDTEAFF. The DNA for the CDR3 is TGCGCCAGCAGCCAAGCTTGGGTGAGGTCGAGCGACACTGAAGCTTTCTTT.

This chain joins TRBV4-1 and TRBJ2-7, with 8 bases fitting TRBD2. The CDR3 length is 14 residues. Looked up from germline, CDR1 is MGHRA and CDR2 is YSYEKL. V trimming: 0 bases; J trimming: 7 bases; junction bases outside the gene matches: 5. CDR3 sequence reads: CASSQEGLVGEQYF. The CDR3 DNA sequence: TGCGCCAGCAGCCAAGAGGGACTAGTGGGTGAGCAGTACTTC.

The CDR3: CSAREGLAEETQYF. CDR3 nucleotides: TGCAGTGCTAGAGAGGGACTAGCTGAAGAGACCCAGTACTTC. The chain uses TRBV20-1 and TRBJ2-5; 9 bases line up with TRBD2. J was trimmed by 3 bases and V by 0 bases; bases with no gene match: 2. The CDR3 contains 14 residues. Germline CDR1 DFQATT, CDR2 SNEGSKA (reference sequence).

This clonotype was counted a few times. V gene TRBV12-3 or TRBV12-4 combines with J gene TRBJ1-1; D not certain. This CDR3 contains 12 residues. The V and J ends lost 0 bases and 4 bases respectively, with 3 bases between them. The CDR3 DNA reads TGTGCCAGCAGTTTAGCGCGCACTGAAGCTTTCTTT. It codes for CASSLARTEAFF.

This chain links TRBV2 with TRBJ2-3; tentatively, D is TRBD2 (6 bases). Germline V lookup: CDR1 SNHLY, CDR2 FYNNEI. The CDR3 sequence is 17 residues long. Trimming took 5 bases from V and 1 from J, leaving 19 bases between them. The DNA for the CDR3 is TGTGCCAGCAGTCGGGACTCCCGTTTCCCGGGCACAGATACGCAGTATTTT. Its protein is CASSRDSRFPGTDTQYF. Full variable domain (remainder filled in from reference TRBV2 and TRBJ2-3): EPEVTQTPSHQVTQMGQEVILRCVPISNHLYFYWYRQILGQKVEFLVSFYNNEISEKSEIFDDQFSVERPDGSNFTLKIRSTKLEDSAMYFCASSRDSRFPGTDTQYFGPGTRLTVL.

This clonotype occurred a few times. V gene TRBV7-9 combines with J gene TRBJ2-7; D is possibly TRBD1 (6 bases). There are 13 residues in the CDR3. From germline, CDR1 is SEHNR and CDR2 FQNEAQ (reference sequence). The ends were cut back, 6 bases at V and 3 bases at J, with 12 bases in the middle. The CDR3: CASSVGGHYEQYF. Written as DNA, the CDR3 is TGTGCCAGCAGTGTTGGGGGACACTACGAGCAGTACTTC.

A few counts support this clonotype. The gene calls are TRBV5-1 and TRBJ2-3; D is unresolved. Germline V gene data show CDR1 as SGHRS and CDR2 as YFSETQ. The CDR3 contains 14 residues. Trimming took 2 bases from V and 2 from J, leaving 9 bases between them. The CDR3 is CASSFQAITDTQYF. For the CDR3, the DNA is TGCGCCAGCAGCTTCCAGGCTATCACAGATACGCAGTATTTT.

This clonotype was counted a few times. V gene TRBV6-2 or TRBV6-3 combines with J gene TRBJ2-1, with a weak D call TRBD1 (5 bases). This CDR3 has 14 amino acids. Germline V gene data show CDR1 as MNHEY and CDR2 as SVGEGT. V shed 6 bases and J shed 4 bases, with 13 bases lying between them. The CDR3 nucleotides are TGTGCCAGCAGCACCGGCAGGGAATACAATGAGCAGTTCTTC. Translating gives CASSTGREYNEQFF.

This clonotype was detected ten times or more. The V gene is TRBV7-3, the J gene TRBJ2-5; weak D call: TRBD2 (5 bases). In germline, CDR1 is SGHTA, CDR2 FQGTGA. V was shortened by 7 bases and J by 2 bases, with 14 bases between the two germline ends. The CDR3 length is 14 residues. The CDR3 loop reads CASIFRGFQETQYF. Here the CDR3 DNA reads TGTGCCAGCATCTTTCGGGGATTTCAAGAGACCCAGTACTTC. Full variable domain (rest looked up from reference TRBV7-3 and TRBJ2-5): GAGVSQTPSNKVTEKGKYVELRCDPISGHTALYWYRQSLGQGPEFLIYFQGTGAADDSGLPNDRFFAVRPEGSVSTLKIQRTERGDSAVYLCASIFRGFQETQYFGPGTRLLVL.

The rearrangement joins TRBV5-4 to TRBJ2-3; TRBD1 matches at 11 bases. Trimming at V came to 5 bases and at J to 9 bases, leaving 8 bases not matched to a gene. Germline values: CDR1 SGHNT, CDR2 YYREEE (reference sequence). This CDR3 comprises 14 residues. The CDR3 DNA sequence: TGTGCCAGCAGACAGGGACAGGGGGTCCAAACGCAGTATTTT. Its translation is CASRQGQGVQTQYF.

The V gene is TRBV30, the J gene TRBJ2-7; D perhaps matches TRBD2 (7 bases). Between the trimmed V and J ends, which lost 0 bases and 7 bases, there was a span of 10 bases. The CDR3 is 12 amino acids. Germline CDR1 GTSNPN, CDR2 SVGIG (reference sequence). The CDR3 DNA sequence: TGTGCCTGGAGTGTCGGGGGGCCGGAGCAGTACTTC. This translates into CAWSVGGPEQYF.

Concerning this clonotype: Given a much more abundant clone one base away, this may be a read error. The chain's CDR3 is CAGRTFTSGGYEQYF. In DNA, the CDR3 is TGTGCCGGCAGGACCTTTACTAGCGGGGGTTACGAGCAGTACTTC. V is TRBV7-2 and J is TRBJ2-7; 11 bases agree with TRBD2. The length of the CDR3 is 15 residues. CDR1 is SGHTA, CDR2 FQGNSA, per germline.

As to this clonotype: At one end, the junction sequence differs from germline, possibly due to a read error. This sequence joins TRBV7-7 and TRBJ2-1; 9 nucleotides align to TRBD2. CDR1 and CDR2 (germline): SSHAT, FNYEAQ (reference sequence). This CDR3 comprises 15 residues. CDR3 sequence reads: CASSLAAGGINEQFF. In DNA, the CDR3 is TGTGCTAGCAGCTTAGCAGCGGGGGGCATCAATGAGCAGTTCTTC.

The chain recombines TRBV7-8 with TRBJ2-1; tentative D call: TRBD2 (7 bases). V was cut by 10 bases and J by 7 bases, with 17 bases left in between. This CDR3 has 13 amino acids. Germline CDR1 SGHVS, CDR2 FQNEAQ. The CDR3 here is CATARGAGNEQFF. The CDR3 DNA follows: TGTGCCACCGCCCGGGGGGCCGGGAATGAGCAGTTCTTC.

The gene calls are TRBV5-8 and TRBJ1-1, with D perhaps matching TRBD1 (5 bases). Between the trimmed V and J ends, which lost 4 bases and 1 base, there was a span of 14 bases. CDR1 is SGHTS and CDR2 is YDEGEE in the germline V gene. The CDR3 has 15 residues. The CDR3 here is CASSQPGRSNTEAFF. Here the CDR3 DNA reads TGTGCCAGCAGCCAACCGGGACGTTCGAACACTGAAGCTTTCTTT.